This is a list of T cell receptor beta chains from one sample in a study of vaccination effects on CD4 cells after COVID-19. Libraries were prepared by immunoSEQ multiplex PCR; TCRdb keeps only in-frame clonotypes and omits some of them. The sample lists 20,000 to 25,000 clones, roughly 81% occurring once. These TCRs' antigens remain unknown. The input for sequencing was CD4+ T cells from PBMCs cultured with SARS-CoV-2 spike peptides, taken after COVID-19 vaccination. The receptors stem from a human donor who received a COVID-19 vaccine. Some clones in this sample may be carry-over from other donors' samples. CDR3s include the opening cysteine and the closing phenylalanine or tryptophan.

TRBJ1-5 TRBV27 CASSLFSDGDQPQHF
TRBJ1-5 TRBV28 CASSRWNQPQHF
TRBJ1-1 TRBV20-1 CSASKDSNTEAFF
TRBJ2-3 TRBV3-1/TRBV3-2 CASSQFSGGRDTQYF
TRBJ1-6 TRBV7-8 CASSFHGPYNSPLHF
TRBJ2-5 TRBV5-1 CASSLEPLQETQYF
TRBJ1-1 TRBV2 CASSVSMNTEAFF
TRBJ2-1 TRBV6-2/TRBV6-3 CASSYMYNEQFF
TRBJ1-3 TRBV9 CASSFSSGNTIYF
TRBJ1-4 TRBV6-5 CASAGQEGEKLFF
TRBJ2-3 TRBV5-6 CASSLGGTITDTQYF
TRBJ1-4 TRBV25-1 CASEKASGEKLFF
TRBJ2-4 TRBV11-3 CASSPRTESKNIQYF
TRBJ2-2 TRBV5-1 CASSPLAGGPGELFF
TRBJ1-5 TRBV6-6 CASSYAMIWQPQHF
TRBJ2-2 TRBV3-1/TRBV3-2 CASSRTGELFF
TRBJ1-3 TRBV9 CASSVGLPGQGTGNTIYF
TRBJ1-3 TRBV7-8 CASSYTTSNTIYF
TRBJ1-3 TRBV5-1 CASSLAVGAGNTIYF
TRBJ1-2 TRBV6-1 CASSEMQVALTARAGDGYTF
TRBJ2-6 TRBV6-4 CASSLNPLPAASGANVLTF
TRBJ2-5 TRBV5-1 CASSLDVGSGETQYF
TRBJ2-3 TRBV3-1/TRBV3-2 CASSHRGSTDTQYF
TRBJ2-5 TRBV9 CASSVSGRGQETQYF
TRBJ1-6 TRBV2 CASTLSGVNPLHF
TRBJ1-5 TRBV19 CASTDTRNQPQHF
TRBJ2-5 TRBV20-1 CSASSRAIQETQYF
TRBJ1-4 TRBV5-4 CASSFPDGGDNEKLFF